This section outlines one T cell receptor beta chain sequence together with its context. V was shortened by 2 bases and J by 8 bases, with 12 bases between the two germline ends. From germline, CDR1 is MDHEN and CDR2 SYDVKM. The CDR3 runs 13 residues. The data stem from a study of blood T cell repertoires in COVID-19. Original data processing: Estimated nucleated cell counts came from reference gene primer amplification. Only in-frame clones appear in the TCRdb table, and some are missing; sequencing was by immunoSEQ multiplex PCR. V and J calls and clone size are those listed in that table; D and trimming were worked out from the DNA. The profile shows approximately 65,000 clones, approximately 80% of them singletons.

This chain uses TRBV28 with TRBJ1-2, with TRBD1 as a possible D gene (5 bases). The sequenced material came from peripheral blood. This sequence originates from a human donor in a cohort sampled during active COVID-19. The CDR3 sequence: CASSLPTEKGYTF. The CDR3 nucleotides read TGTGCCAGCAGTTTACCGACAGAGAAGGGCTACACCTTC.